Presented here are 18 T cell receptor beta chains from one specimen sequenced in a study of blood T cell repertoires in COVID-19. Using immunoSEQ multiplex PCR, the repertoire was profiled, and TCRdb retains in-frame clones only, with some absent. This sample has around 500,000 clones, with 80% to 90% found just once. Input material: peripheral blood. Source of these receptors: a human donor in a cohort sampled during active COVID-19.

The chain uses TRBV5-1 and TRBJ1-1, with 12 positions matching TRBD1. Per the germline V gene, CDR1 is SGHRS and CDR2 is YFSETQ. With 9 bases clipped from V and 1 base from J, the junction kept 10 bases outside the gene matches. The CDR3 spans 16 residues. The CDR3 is CANDRDRGLENTEAFF. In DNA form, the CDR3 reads TGCGCCAACGACCGGGACAGGGGGCTAGAGAACACTGAAGCTTTCTTT.

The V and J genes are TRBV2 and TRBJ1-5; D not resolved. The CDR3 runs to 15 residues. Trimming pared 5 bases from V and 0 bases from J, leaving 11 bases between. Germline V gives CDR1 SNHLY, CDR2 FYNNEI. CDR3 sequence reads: CASSTEQASNQPQHF. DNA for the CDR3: TGTGCCAGCAGTACCGAGCAGGCTAGCAATCAGCCCCAGCATTTT.

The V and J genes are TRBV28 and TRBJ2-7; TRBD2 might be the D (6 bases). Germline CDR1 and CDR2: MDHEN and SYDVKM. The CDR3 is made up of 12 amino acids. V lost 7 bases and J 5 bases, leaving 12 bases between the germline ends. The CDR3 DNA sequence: TGTGCCAGCACCCTGGAGGGGCACGAGCAGTACTTC. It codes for CASTLEGHEQYF.

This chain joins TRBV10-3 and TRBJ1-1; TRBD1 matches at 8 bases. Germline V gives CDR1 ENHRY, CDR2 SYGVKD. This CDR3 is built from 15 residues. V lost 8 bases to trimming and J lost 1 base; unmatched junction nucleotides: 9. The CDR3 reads CAIAASGQENTEAFF. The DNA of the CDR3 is TGTGCCATCGCCGCCTCGGGACAGGAGAACACTGAAGCTTTCTTT.

Here the CDR3 DNA reads TGTGCCTGGGGACTAGCGGAGACCCAGTACTTC. Amino acid sequence: CAWGLAETQYF. The chain carries TRBV30 and TRBJ2-5; TRBD2 matches at 9 bases. After removal of 5 bases from V and 5 bases from J, the junction contained 0 bases not matched to a gene. This CDR3 is built from 11 residues. Per the germline V gene, CDR1 is GTSNPN and CDR2 is SVGIG (reference sequence).

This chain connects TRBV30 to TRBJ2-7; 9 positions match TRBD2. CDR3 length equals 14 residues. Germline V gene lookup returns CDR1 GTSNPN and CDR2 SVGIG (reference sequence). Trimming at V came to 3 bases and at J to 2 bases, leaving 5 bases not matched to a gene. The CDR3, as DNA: TGTGCCTGGAGCAGACTAGCGGCCCCCTACGAGCAGTACTTC. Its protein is CAWSRLAAPYEQYF.

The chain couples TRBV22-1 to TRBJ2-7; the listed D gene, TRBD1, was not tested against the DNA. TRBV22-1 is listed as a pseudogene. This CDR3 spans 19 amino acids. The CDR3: CPGSARPNRALTGFDEQYF. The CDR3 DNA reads TGTCCTGGGAGCGCACGTCCAAACCGAGCCCTGACAGGGTTCGACGAGCAGTACTTC.

This CDR3 is CAWSAGGYNEQFF. Written as DNA, the CDR3 is TGTGCCTGGAGTGCGGGAGGATACAATGAGCAGTTCTTC. V and J are TRBV30 and TRBJ2-1; 7 bases agree with TRBD2. Germline lookup yields CDR1 GTSNPN and CDR2 SVGIG (reference sequence). This CDR3 contains 13 residues. Unmatched junction bases numbered 1, after V lost 1 base and J lost 4 bases.

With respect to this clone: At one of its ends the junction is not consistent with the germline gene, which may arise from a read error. CDR3 sequence reads: CASSLGGGSDEQYF. CDR3 bases: TGCGCCAGCAGCTTGGGAGGGGGCTCCGACGAGCAGTACTTC. The chain links TRBV5-1 to TRBJ2-7, with TRBD1 identical over 7 bases. The CDR3 covers 14 residues. Germline V gene sequence: CDR1 SGHRS, CDR2 YFSETQ.

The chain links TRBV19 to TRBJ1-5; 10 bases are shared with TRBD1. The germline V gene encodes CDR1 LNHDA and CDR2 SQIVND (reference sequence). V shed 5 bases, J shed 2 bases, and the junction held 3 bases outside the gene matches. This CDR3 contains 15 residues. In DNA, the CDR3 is TGTGCCAGTAGTGCGACAGGGGGCGGCAATCAGCCCCAGCATTTT. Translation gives CASSATGGGNQPQHF. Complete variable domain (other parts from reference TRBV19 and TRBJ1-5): DGGITQSPKYLFRKEGQNVTLSCEQNLNHDAMYWYRQDPGQGLRLIYYSQIVNDFQKGDIAEGYSVSREKKESFPLTVTSAQKNPTAFYLCASSATGGGNQPQHFGDGTRLSIL.

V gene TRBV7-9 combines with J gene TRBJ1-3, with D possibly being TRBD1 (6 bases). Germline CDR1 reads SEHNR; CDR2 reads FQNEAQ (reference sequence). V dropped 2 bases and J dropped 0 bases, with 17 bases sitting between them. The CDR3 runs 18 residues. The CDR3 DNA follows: TGTGCCAGCAGCTTATACCAGAGGTACAGGGACTCTGGAAACACCATATATTTT. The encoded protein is CASSLYQRYRDSGNTIYF.

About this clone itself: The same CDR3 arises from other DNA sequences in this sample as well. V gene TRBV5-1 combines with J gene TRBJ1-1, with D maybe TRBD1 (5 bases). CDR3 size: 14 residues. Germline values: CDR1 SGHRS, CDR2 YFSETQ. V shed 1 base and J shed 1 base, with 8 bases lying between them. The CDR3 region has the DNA TGCGCCAGCAGCTTGCCCACAGGGAACACTGAAGCTTTCTTT. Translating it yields CASSLPTGNTEAFF.

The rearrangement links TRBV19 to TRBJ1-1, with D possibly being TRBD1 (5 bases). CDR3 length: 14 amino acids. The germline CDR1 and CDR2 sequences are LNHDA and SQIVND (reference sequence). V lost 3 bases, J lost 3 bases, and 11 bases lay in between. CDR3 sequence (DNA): TGTGCCAGTAGTATTGACCCCAGGGACACTGAAGCTTTCTTT. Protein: CASSIDPRDTEAFF.

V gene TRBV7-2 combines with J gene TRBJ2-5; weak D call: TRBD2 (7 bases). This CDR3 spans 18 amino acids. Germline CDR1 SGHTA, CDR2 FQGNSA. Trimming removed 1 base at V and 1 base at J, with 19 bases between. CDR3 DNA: TGTGCCAGCAGCTTAGTCGTTGCGGGGGCGGGAATCCAAGAGACCCAGTACTTC. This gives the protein CASSLVVAGAGIQETQYF.

The DNA of the CDR3 is TGTGCCAGCAGGCCTCGGACAGCGGACGAGGATGAGCAGTACTTC. Protein sequence: CASRPRTADEDEQYF. The chain joins TRBV21-1 to TRBJ2-7; the table gives TRBD1 as D, unverified against the DNA. TRBV21-1 is given as a pseudogene. The CDR3 consists of 15 residues.

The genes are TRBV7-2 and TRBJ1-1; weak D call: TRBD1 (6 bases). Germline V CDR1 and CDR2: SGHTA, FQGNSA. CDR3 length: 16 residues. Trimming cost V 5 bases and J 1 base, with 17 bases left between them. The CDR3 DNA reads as TGTGCCAGCAGCCCCCCGGGGGGCATGGGGAACACTGAAGCTTTCTTT. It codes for CASSPPGGMGNTEAFF.

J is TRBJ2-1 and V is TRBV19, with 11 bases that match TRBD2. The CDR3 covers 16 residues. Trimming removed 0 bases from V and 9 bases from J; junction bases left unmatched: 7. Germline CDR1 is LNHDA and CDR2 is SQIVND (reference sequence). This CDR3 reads CASSIDLSGRGGEQFF. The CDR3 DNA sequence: TGTGCCAGTAGTATAGATCTTAGCGGGAGGGGAGGTGAGCAGTTCTTC.

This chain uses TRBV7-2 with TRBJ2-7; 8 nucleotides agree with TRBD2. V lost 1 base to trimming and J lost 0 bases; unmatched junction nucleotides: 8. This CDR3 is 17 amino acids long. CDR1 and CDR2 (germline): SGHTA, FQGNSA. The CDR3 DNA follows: TGTGCCAGCAGCTTAGAATTAGCGGGACGTCTCTCCTACGAGCAGTACTTC. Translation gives CASSLELAGRLSYEQYF.